A selection of T cell receptor beta chains follows, all from one sample in a study of radiotherapy plus CTLA-4 blockade in lung cancer. The method was immunoSEQ multiplex PCR; TCRdb's version includes in-frame clones alone and lacks a portion of them. Among 35,000 to 45,000 clones, approximately 71% were seen once, and the ten largest hold over 2%. Material: peripheral blood, obtained from a patient treated with radiotherapy plus ipilimumab. Every receptor here comes from a human donor with non-small cell lung cancer whose response to radiotherapy plus ipilimumab could not be evaluated. Both conserved end residues are part of each CDR3.

v_call	j_call	cdr3_aa
TRBV19	TRBJ1-5	CASSIWGEQPQHF
TRBV28	TRBJ2-1	CASSRLTSTDEQFF
TRBV7-8	TRBJ2-1	CASRGGGVSYNEQFF
TRBV6-5	TRBJ2-7	CASSYSQYTGAYEQYF
TRBV28	TRBJ1-6	CASSYSGTLNSPLHF
TRBV29-1	TRBJ1-1	CSAKTGRTEAFF
TRBV7-2	TRBJ2-3	CASSLVRGGTDTQYF
TRBV7-6	TRBJ1-4	CASSLGRKLFF
TRBV5-4	TRBJ2-1	CASSPSKAAGNEQFF
TRBV15	TRBJ2-7	CATSRDLPGQGYEQYF
TRBV7-9	TRBJ1-4	CASPGLVGEKLFF
TRBV29-1	TRBJ1-1	CSVERKNTEAFF
TRBV7-3	TRBJ2-3	CASSRLATDTQYF
TRBV7-9	TRBJ1-3	CASSSYVTEPDFAGNTIYF
TRBV19	TRBJ1-1	CASSPRQGRTEAFF
TRBV6-6	TRBJ1-5	CAAAGQDNQPQHF